This T cell receptor (beta chain) was profiled in a study of TIL therapy for anti-PD-1-resistant metastatic lung cancer. The immunoSEQ assay was v3. The protocol was immunoSEQ multiplex PCR, while the TCRdb copy is restricted to in-frame clones and leaves out a portion. The table records some 46,000 clones, 70% to 85% of them present only once. Indicated time point: pre-treatment sample, taken before nivolumab and TIL therapy. The CDR3 sequence is 15 residues long. Germline V gene data show CDR1 as SGHRS and CDR2 as YFSETQ. The trim removed 3 bases at V and 3 bases at J, leaving 5 bases unmatched. This sequence originates from a man aged 65 to 85 with non-small cell lung cancer. The material sequenced was blood, taken at baseline. The rearrangement joins TRBV5-1 to TRBJ1-5, with 8 bases that match TRBD1. The DNA for the CDR3 is TGCGCCAGCAGCTCGGGGACAGGTGACAATCAGCCCCAGCATTTT. Translation gives CASSSGTGDNQPQHF. Full variable domain (remainder filled in from reference TRBV5-1 and TRBJ1-5): KAGVTQTPRYLIKTRGQQVTLSCSPISGHRSVSWYQQTPGQGLQFLFEYFSETQRNKGNFPGRFSGRQFSNSRSEMNVSTLELGDSALYLCASSSGTGDNQPQHFGDGTRLSIL.